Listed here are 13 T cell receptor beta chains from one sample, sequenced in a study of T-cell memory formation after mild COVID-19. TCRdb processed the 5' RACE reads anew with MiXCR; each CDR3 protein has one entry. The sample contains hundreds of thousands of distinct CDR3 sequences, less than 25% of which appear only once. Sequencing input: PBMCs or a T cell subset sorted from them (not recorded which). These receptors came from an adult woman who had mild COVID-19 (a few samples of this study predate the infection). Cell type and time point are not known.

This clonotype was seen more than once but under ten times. In nucleotides, the CDR3 is TGTGCCAGCAGTCCTCCCTCGGGACTCAGGAGCACTGAAGCTTTCTTT. This encodes CASSPPSGLRSTEAFF. The rearrangement joins TRBV12-3 or TRBV12-4 to TRBJ1-1; a possible D gene is TRBD1 (5 bases). Trimming stripped 5 bases from V and 4 bases from J, with 20 bases between. The CDR3 is 16 residues long.

The CDR3 DNA is TGTGCCAGCAGCTTCCCCGGGACGGAAGCCTACGAGCAGTACTTC. Protein: CASSFPGTEAYEQYF. The chain uses TRBV11-2 and TRBJ2-7; D is perhaps TRBD1 or TRBD2 (5 bases each). Trimming left V 3 bases short and J 2 bases short, with 14 bases between. This CDR3 contains 15 residues. CDR1 and CDR2 (germline): SGHAT, FQNNGV.

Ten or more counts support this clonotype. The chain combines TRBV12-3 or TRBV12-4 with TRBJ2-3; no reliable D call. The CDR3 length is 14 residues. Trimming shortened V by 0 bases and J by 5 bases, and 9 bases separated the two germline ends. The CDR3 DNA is TGTGCCAGCAGTTTAGCGGGATGGGGAGATACGCAGTATTTT. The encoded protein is CASSLAGWGDTQYF.

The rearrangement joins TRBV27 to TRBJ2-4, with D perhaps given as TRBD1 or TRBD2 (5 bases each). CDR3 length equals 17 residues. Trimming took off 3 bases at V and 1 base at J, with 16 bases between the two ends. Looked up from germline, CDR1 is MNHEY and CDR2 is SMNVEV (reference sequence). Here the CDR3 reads CASSFPRQRGAKNIQYF. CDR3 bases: TGTGCCAGCAGTTTCCCCCGACAGCGAGGGGCCAAAAACATTCAGTACTTC.

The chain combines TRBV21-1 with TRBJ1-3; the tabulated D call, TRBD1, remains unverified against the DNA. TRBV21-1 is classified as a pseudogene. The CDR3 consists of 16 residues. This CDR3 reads CASSKADRGSGNTIYF. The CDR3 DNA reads TGTGCCAGCAGCAAAGCTGACAGGGGTTCTGGAAACACCATATATTTT.

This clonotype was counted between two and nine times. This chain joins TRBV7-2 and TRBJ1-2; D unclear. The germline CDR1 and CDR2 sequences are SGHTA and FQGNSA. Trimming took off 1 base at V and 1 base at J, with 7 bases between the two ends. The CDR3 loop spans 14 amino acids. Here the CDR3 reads CASSLERVNYGYTF. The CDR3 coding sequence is TGTGCCAGCAGCTTAGAGAGGGTTAACTATGGCTACACCTTC. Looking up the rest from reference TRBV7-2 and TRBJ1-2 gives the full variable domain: GAGVSQSPSNKVTEKGKDVELRCDPISGHTALYWYRQSLGQGLEFLIYFQGNSAPDKSGLPSDRFSAERTGGSVSTLTIQRTQQEDSAVYLCASSLERVNYGYTFGSGTRLTVV.

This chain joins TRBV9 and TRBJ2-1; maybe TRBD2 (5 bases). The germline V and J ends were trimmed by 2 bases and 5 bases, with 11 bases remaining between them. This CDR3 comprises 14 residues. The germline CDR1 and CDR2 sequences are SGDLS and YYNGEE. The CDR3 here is CASSVEVANNEQFF. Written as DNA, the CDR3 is TGTGCCAGCAGCGTGGAGGTAGCAAACAATGAGCAGTTCTTC.

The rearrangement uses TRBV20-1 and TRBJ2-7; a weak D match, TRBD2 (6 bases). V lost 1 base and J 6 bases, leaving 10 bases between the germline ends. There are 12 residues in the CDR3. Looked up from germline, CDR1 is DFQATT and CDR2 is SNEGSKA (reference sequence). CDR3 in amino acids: CSARGGISEQYF. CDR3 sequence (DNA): TGCAGTGCTAGAGGCGGGATCTCCGAGCAGTACTTC.

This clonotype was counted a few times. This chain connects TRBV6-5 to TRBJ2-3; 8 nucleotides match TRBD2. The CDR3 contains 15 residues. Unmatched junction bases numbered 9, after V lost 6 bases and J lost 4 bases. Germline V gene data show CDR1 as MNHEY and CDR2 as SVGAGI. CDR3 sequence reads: CASSYHGLAADTQYF. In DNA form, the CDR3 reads TGTGCCAGCAGCTATCACGGACTAGCCGCAGATACGCAGTATTTT.

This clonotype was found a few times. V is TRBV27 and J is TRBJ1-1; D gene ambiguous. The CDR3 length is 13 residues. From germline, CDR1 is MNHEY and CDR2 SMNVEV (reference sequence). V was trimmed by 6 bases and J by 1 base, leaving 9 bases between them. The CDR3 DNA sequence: TGTGCCAGCAGCGTTTTGAGGAACACTGAAGCTTTCTTT. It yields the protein CASSVLRNTEAFF.

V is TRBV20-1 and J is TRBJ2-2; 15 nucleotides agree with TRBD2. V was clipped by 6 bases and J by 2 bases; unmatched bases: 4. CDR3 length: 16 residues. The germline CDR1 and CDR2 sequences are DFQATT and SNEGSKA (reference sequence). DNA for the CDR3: TGCAGTGCGCCGGGACTAGCGGGAGGAAACACCGGGGAGCTGTTTTTT. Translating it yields CSAPGLAGGNTGELFF.

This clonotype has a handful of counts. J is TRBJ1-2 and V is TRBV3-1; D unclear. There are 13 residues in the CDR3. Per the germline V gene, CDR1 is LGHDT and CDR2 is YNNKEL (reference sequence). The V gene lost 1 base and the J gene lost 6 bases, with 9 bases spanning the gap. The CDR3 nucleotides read TGTGCCAGCAGCCAAGCAGGCGTTGATGGCTACACCTTC. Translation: CASSQAGVDGYTF. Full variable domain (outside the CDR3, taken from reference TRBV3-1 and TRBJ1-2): DTAVSQTPKYLVTQMGNDKSIKCEQNLGHDTMYWYKQDSKKFLKIMFSYNNKELIINETVPNRFSPKSPDKAHLNLHINSLELGDSAVYFCASSQAGVDGYTFGSGTRLTVV.

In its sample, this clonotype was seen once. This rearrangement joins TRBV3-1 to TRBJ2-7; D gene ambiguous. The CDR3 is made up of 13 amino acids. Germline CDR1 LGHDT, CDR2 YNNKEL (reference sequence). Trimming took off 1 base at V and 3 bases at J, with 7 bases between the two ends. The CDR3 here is CASSQGPYYEQYF. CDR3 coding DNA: TGTGCCAGCAGCCAAGGGCCCTACTACGAGCAGTACTTC.